This T cell receptor (beta chain) was found in a study of response to subunit inactivated influenza vaccine. Study outcomes and limitations: The authors offered the suggestion that each seasonal influenza vaccination recruits few new T cells.

One entry per CDR3 protein, called by TCRdb with MiXCR from the RT-PCR reads. The data contain hundreds of thousands of distinct CDR3 sequences, 11% to 15% of them singletons. With respect to this clonotype: The antigen is not known.

The source of this sequence is a man aged 50-59 years who received an inactivated influenza vaccine. The source was PBMCs from blood, collected 14 to 15 days before vaccination.

CDR3 DNA: TGTGCCAGCAGCAGTCGGACTAGTCTGTACAATGAGCAGTTCTTC. This encodes CASSSRTSLYNEQFF. The chain carries TRBV28 and TRBJ2-1; 7 bases are a match to TRBD2. CDR3 length: 15 amino acids. From germline, CDR1 is MDHEN and CDR2 SYDVKM. The trim removed 6 bases at V and 4 bases at J, leaving 9 bases unmatched.